Below, 16 T cell receptor beta chains from the same sample are listed, as sequenced in a study of identical twins (dated by TCRdb to about 2016). The method was 5' RACE. For sequencing, an Illumina HiSeq 2000 was employed. Using fastp trimming at Q25 and MiXCR clonotype assembly, TCRdb reanalyzed the public sequencing data and kept in-frame beta chains. Entries are consolidated by CDR3 protein sequence, retaining the most common genes and DNA. Recorded for this sample are about 920,000 distinct CDR3 sequences; about 12% of them occurred a single time. The ten largest make up about 1.5% of the sample. These data were also reused for a study on yellow fever vaccine responses in identical twins.

Sequencing used PBMCs. These receptor sequences come from a woman in her late teens or twenties in good health.

This rearrangement joins TRBV11-2 to TRBJ2-1, with 9 nucleotides matching TRBD2. V shed 6 bases, J shed 4 bases, and the junction held 7 bases outside the gene matches. Germline V gives CDR1 SGHAT, CDR2 FQNNGV. The length of the CDR3 is 15 residues. In nucleotides, the CDR3 is TGTGCCAGCAGTACCGGGACTAGCAGATACAATGAGCAGTTCTTC. Protein: CASSTGTSRYNEQFF.

As DNA, the CDR3 is TGTGCCAGCAGTCCGGTAGCGGGAGGGCCCTACGAGCAGTACTTC. This codes for CASSPVAGGPYEQYF. The V call is TRBV12-3 or TRBV12-4, the J call TRBJ2-7; 11 positions match TRBD2. CDR3 length: 15 amino acids. V shed 5 bases, J shed 2 bases, and the junction held 5 bases outside the gene matches.

This chain joins TRBV18 and TRBJ2-4; D is uncertain. V lost 2 bases, J lost 4 bases, and 15 bases lay in between. This CDR3 is built from 16 residues. Per germline, CDR1 KGHSH and CDR2 LQKENI. In nucleotides, the CDR3 is TGTGCCAGCTCACCAGACCTTTACAATATAAAAAACATTCAGTACTTC. Its translation is CASSPDLYNIKNIQYF.

This clonotype came up many times. The chain couples TRBV4-1 to TRBJ1-2; no clear D gene. The ends were cut back, 1 base at V and 0 bases at J, with 6 bases in the middle. This CDR3 has 14 amino acids. Germline assignment: CDR1 MGHRA and CDR2 YSYEKL. CDR3 amino acids: CASSQAGSNYGYTF. CDR3 nucleotides: TGCGCCAGCAGCCAAGCGGGGTCTAACTATGGCTACACCTTC.

This clonotype was observed many times. This chain uses TRBV3-1 with TRBJ1-1; D unresolved. CDR1 is LGHDT and CDR2 is YNNKEL in the germline V gene (reference sequence). V shed 8 bases and J shed 4 bases, with 11 bases lying between them. The CDR3 covers 12 residues. CDR3 DNA sequence: TGTGCCAGCGGCTTAGTAGGCACTGAAGCTTTCTTT. This encodes CASGLVGTEAFF.

The V call is TRBV5-1, the J call TRBJ1-2; D may be TRBD1 (5 bases). V was clipped by 4 bases and J by 1 base, with 11 bases between them. The CDR3 has 14 amino acids. The germline CDR1 and CDR2 sequences are SGHRS and YFSETQ. CDR3 in amino acids: CASSPTANNYGYTF. In DNA, the CDR3 is TGCGCCAGCAGCCCGACAGCAAATAACTATGGCTACACCTTC.

A few counts support this clonotype. The DNA for the CDR3 is TGCAGCGTTGGGAGCGGGAGGAACACCGGGGAGCTGTTTTTT. Translated, it gives CSVGSGRNTGELFF. The chain employs TRBV29-1 and TRBJ2-2; 8 nucleotides agree with TRBD2. Germline CDR1 and CDR2: SQVTM and ANQGSEA. This CDR3 comprises 14 residues. Trimming at V came to 4 bases and at J to 1 base, leaving 2 bases not matched to a gene.

The chain uses TRBV7-6 and TRBJ2-3, with D uncertain. The CDR3 is 12 amino acids. Germline V gene data show CDR1 as SGHVS and CDR2 as FNYEAQ. Trimming pared 5 bases from V and 14 bases from J, leaving 17 bases between. Written as DNA, the CDR3 is TGTGCCAGCAGCCCAAACGGGCTTGGTTGGTATTTT. Residues: CASSPNGLGWYF.

The chain combines TRBV25-1 with TRBJ1-6; D gene uncertain. V lost 4 bases and J 1 base, leaving 8 bases between the germline ends. The CDR3 is 15 residues long. Germline CDR1 reads MGHDK; CDR2 reads SYGVNS. The CDR3 here is CASSGSESYNSPLHF. The CDR3 DNA sequence: TGTGCCAGCAGTGGCAGTGAATCCTATAATTCACCCCTCCACTTT. The full variable domain, completed using reference TRBV25-1 and TRBJ1-6, is EADIYQTPRYLVIGTGKKITLECSQTMGHDKMYWYQQDPGMELHLIHYSYGVNSTEKGDLSSESTVSRIRTEHFPLTLESARPSHTSQYLCASSGSESYNSPLHFGNGTRLTVT.

A few counts support this clonotype. The chain employs TRBV5-6 and TRBJ1-2, with a tentative D call TRBD1 (5 bases). The germline V gene has CDR1 SGHDT and CDR2 YYEEEE. The CDR3 has 13 amino acids. Trimming took 1 base from V and 6 from J, leaving 10 bases between them. The CDR3 loop reads CASSLWGIDGYTF. The CDR3 bases are TGTGCCAGCAGCTTGTGGGGGATCGATGGCTACACCTTC.

The rearrangement links TRBV11-1 to TRBJ2-1; maybe TRBD1 (6 bases). CDR1 is SGHAT and CDR2 is FQDESV in the germline V gene (reference sequence). V dropped 1 base and J dropped 1 base, with 17 bases sitting between them. The CDR3 extends over 18 amino acids. CDR3 sequence reads: CASSLVTGTPPSYNEQFF. The CDR3 DNA reads as TGTGCCAGCAGCTTAGTGACCGGGACACCTCCTTCCTACAATGAGCAGTTCTTC.

This clonotype was counted between two and nine times. The chain links TRBV7-9 to TRBJ2-5; D gene uncertain. CDR3 size: 15 residues. Germline CDR1 SEHNR, CDR2 FQNEAQ (reference sequence). V was cut by 1 base and J by 4 bases, with 13 bases left in between. CDR3 loop: CASSLGPKVSETQYF. The CDR3 nucleotides read TGTGCCAGCAGCTTAGGACCCAAGGTGTCAGAGACCCAGTACTTC.

V is TRBV4-2 and J is TRBJ2-1; weak D call: TRBD2 (5 bases). V dropped 0 bases and J dropped 2 bases, with 14 bases sitting between them. The germline gives CDR1 LGHNA, CDR2 YNFKEQ. CDR3 length equals 17 residues. CDR3 sequence: CASSQDAPAAAYNEQFF. The CDR3 region has the DNA TGTGCCAGCAGCCAAGATGCGCCAGCGGCCGCCTACAATGAGCAGTTCTTC.

This sequence joins TRBV15 and TRBJ2-3; unclear D gene. This CDR3 is built from 15 residues. Trimming stripped 0 bases from V and 2 bases from J, with 9 bases between. Germline lookup yields CDR1 LNHNV and CDR2 YYDKDF (reference sequence). CDR3 protein: CATSRDGRFTDTQYF. Written as DNA, the CDR3 is TGTGCCACCAGCAGAGACGGAAGATTCACAGATACGCAGTATTTT.

The rearrangement uses TRBV29-1 and TRBJ2-5; 11 positions match TRBD1. The CDR3 is 16 amino acids. V dropped 7 bases and J dropped 4; count of bases not matched to a gene: 14. Germline V lookup: CDR1 SQVTM, CDR2 ANQGSEA. This CDR3 reads CSASSRTGTGGETQYF. The CDR3 bases are TGCAGCGCTTCCTCCAGGACCGGGACAGGGGGAGAGACCCAGTACTTC. The variable domain in full, with the rest retrieved from reference TRBV29-1 and TRBJ2-5, is SAVISQKPSRDICQRGTSLTIQCQVDSQVTMMFWYRQQPGQSLTLIATANQGSEATYESGFVIDKFPISRPNLTFSTLTVSNMSPEDSSIYLCSASSRTGTGGETQYFGPGTRLLVL.

The sample holds a few counts of this clonotype. The rearrangement links TRBV6-2 or TRBV6-3 to TRBJ2-1; the match to TRBD1 covers 7 bases. The V segment lost 0 bases and the J segment 5 bases; nucleotides outside the gene matches: 4. Germline V CDR1 and CDR2: MNHEY, SVGEGT. The CDR3 contains 15 residues. Here the CDR3 DNA reads TGTGCCAGCAGTTACTCACAGGGGTCTGACAATGAGCAGTTCTTC. This sequence encodes CASSYSQGSDNEQFF.